This TCR beta chain was captured by sequencing in a study of human thymus T cells. TCRdb's table, derived via immunoSEQ multiplex PCR, lists solely in-frame clones and lacks some. The sample consists of some 130,000 clones, over 85% of them appearing once. Germline assignment: CDR1 ENHRY and CDR2 SYGVKD. V gave up 0 bases and J gave up 8 bases; unmatched junction bases: 2. The CDR3 sequence is 13 residues long. The thymus tissue came from resections taken during corrective heart surgery. The sequenced sample was thymus tissue. V and J are TRBV10-3 and TRBJ1-2; TRBD1 aligns across 8 bases. The TCR comes from a boy under two years old with a congenital heart defect but otherwise immunologically healthy. CDR3 DNA sequence: TGTGCCATCAGTGAGTCAGGACAGGGCGGCTACACCTTC. It translates to CAISESGQGGYTF.